A single sample gave rise to the 7 T cell receptor beta chains below, sequenced in a study of cytomegalovirus exposure and HLA in healthy donors. The PCR made use of 60 Vbeta and 13 Jbeta primers. Only in-frame clones appear in the TCRdb table, and some are missing; sequencing was by immunoSEQ multiplex PCR. The sample contains 110,000 to 150,000 clones, 60% to 75% of which appear only once. The material sequenced was PBMCs. These receptors were obtained from a young man in good health and CMV-seronegative.

The rearrangement links TRBV11-2 to TRBJ1-2; tentative D call: TRBD1 (5 bases). Germline V lookup: CDR1 SGHAT, CDR2 FQNNGV. The CDR3 totals 14 residues. V lost 5 bases and J 0 bases, leaving 10 bases between the germline ends. CDR3 nucleotide sequence: TGTGCCAGCAGCGCAGACAGTGCTAACTATGGCTACACCTTC. As protein: CASSADSANYGYTF.

The table lists this clone with a few counts. Within the sample, other DNA sequences also encode this same CDR3. The V gene is TRBV28, the J gene TRBJ1-2; the match to TRBD1 covers 7 bases. CDR1 MDHEN and CDR2 SYDVKM come from the germline V gene. V was clipped by 5 bases and J by 3 bases; unmatched bases: 3. The CDR3 has 13 amino acids. The CDR3 sequence is CASSLGTDYGYTF. As DNA, the CDR3 is TGTGCCAGCAGTCTCGGGACAGACTATGGCTACACCTTC.

This clone has a handful of counts. The CDR3 spells CASSSADRGNEKLFF. The CDR3 DNA is TGTGCCAGCAGCTCCGCGGACAGGGGGAATGAAAAACTGTTTTTT. V is TRBV5-5 and J is TRBJ1-4; 10 bases map to TRBD1. Trimming at V came to 3 bases and at J to 5 bases, leaving 4 bases not matched to a gene. Germline CDR1 and CDR2: SGHKS and YYEKEE (reference sequence). The CDR3 runs to 15 residues.

The chain uses TRBV9 and TRBJ1-1; D is unclear. This CDR3 is 15 amino acids long. The V end was cut by 4 bases, the J end by 1 base, with 14 bases between. Germline V CDR1 and CDR2: SGDLS, YYNGEE. For the CDR3, the DNA is TGTGCCAGCAGCCCTCAGTCAGGCCCGAACACTGAAGCTTTCTTT. As protein: CASSPQSGPNTEAFF.

V is TRBV4-1 and J is TRBJ2-1; D remains unclear. The CDR3 sequence is 11 residues long. The germline V and J ends were trimmed by 4 bases and 5 bases, with 3 bases remaining between them. CDR1 and CDR2 (germline): MGHRA, YSYEKL. Here the CDR3 reads CASSRDNEQFF. The CDR3 coding sequence is TGCGCCAGCAGCCGAGACAATGAGCAGTTCTTC.

The CDR3 sequence is CASSFWRANVLTF. The CDR3 nucleotides are TGTGCCAGCAGCTTCTGGCGGGCCAACGTCCTGACTTTC. V gene TRBV5-6 combines with J gene TRBJ2-6; D is unclear. The germline V and J ends were trimmed by 2 bases and 5 bases, with 5 bases remaining between them. CDR3 length equals 13 residues. Germline assignment: CDR1 SGHDT and CDR2 YYEEEE.

The CDR3 here is CSVEGQARHGYTF. CDR3 nucleotides: TGCAGCGTTGAAGGCCAGGCCCGCCATGGCTACACCTTC. The chain joins TRBV29-1 to TRBJ1-2, with D unresolved. The CDR3 covers 13 residues. Germline assignment: CDR1 SQVTM and CDR2 ANQGSEA. Between the trimmed V and J ends, which lost 1 base and 6 bases, there was a span of 12 bases.